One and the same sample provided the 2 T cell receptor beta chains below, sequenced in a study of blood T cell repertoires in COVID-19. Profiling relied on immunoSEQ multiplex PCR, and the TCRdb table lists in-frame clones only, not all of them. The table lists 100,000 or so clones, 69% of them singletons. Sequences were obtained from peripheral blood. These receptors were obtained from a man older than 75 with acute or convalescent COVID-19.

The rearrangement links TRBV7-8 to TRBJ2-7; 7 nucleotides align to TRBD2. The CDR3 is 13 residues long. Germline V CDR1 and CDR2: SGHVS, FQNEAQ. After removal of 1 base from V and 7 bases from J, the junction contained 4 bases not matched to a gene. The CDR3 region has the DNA TGTGCCAGCAGCTTAGGGGGGGAGGGGGAGCAGTACTTC. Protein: CASSLGGEGEQYF.

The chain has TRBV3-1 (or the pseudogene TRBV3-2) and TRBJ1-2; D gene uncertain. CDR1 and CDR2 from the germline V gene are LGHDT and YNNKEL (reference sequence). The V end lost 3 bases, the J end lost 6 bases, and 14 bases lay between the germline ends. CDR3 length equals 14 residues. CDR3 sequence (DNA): TGTGCCAGCAGCCACCTTAAAACGAGAGATGGCTACACCTTC. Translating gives CASSHLKTRDGYTF.